This is a list of T cell receptor beta chains from one sample in a study of cytomegalovirus exposure and HLA in healthy donors. Data came from immunoSEQ multiplex PCR; TCRdb stores just in-frame clones and leaves some out. The data contain approximately 120,000 clones, 73% of them singletons. Sample: PBMCs. Every receptor here comes from a man in his forties in good health and CMV-seronegative. CDR3s include the opening cysteine and the closing phenylalanine or tryptophan. The D gene is left open where the match is weak. Clone size, where shown, is once, few, many, or a class for clones that have expanded.

abundance: NA; len: 17; v_gene: TRBV7-9; d_gene: NA; j_gene: TRBJ1-1; CDR3aa: CASSPLPGEGWNTEAFF; CDR3nt: TGTGCCAGCAGCCCCCTCCCAGGGGAGGGATGGAACACTGAAGCTTTCTTT
abundance: many; len: 13; v_gene: TRBV21-1; d_gene: NA; j_gene: TRBJ1-1; CDR3aa: CASMGARDTEAFF; CDR3nt: TGTGCCAGCATGGGGGCGAGGGACACTGAAGCTTTCTTT
abundance: NA; len: 17; v_gene: TRBV27; d_gene: TRBD1; j_gene: TRBJ1-4; CDR3aa: CASSPIKGAGGREKLFF; CDR3nt: TGTGCCAGCAGTCCAATCAAGGGCGCAGGGGGCCGAGAAAAACTGTTTTTT
abundance: NA; len: 14; v_gene: TRBV15; d_gene: NA; j_gene: TRBJ2-5; CDR3aa: CATSRPLGGETQYF; CDR3nt: TGTGCCACCAGCAGACCCCTGGGGGGAGAGACCCAGTACTTC
abundance: NA; len: 17; v_gene: TRBV14; d_gene: NA; j_gene: TRBJ2-3; CDR3aa: CASSPFQGGGSTDTQYF; CDR3nt: TGTGCCAGCAGCCCGTTCCAAGGCGGGGGCAGCACAGATACGCAGTATTTT
abundance: NA; len: 16; v_gene: TRBV6-5; d_gene: TRBD1; j_gene: TRBJ1-5; CDR3aa: CASSHFGTVGSQPQHF; CDR3nt: TGTGCCAGCAGTCACTTTGGGACAGTTGGTTCCCAGCCCCAGCATTTT
abundance: NA; len: 10; v_gene: TRBV20-1; d_gene: NA; j_gene: TRBJ2-5; CDR3aa: CSAIRETQYF; CDR3nt: TGCAGTGCTATTCGAGAGACCCAGTACTTC
abundance: NA; len: 13; v_gene: TRBV27; d_gene: NA; j_gene: TRBJ2-5; CDR3aa: CASRRRGSETQYF; CDR3nt: TGTGCCAGCAGACGAAGGGGATCAGAGACCCAGTACTTC
abundance: medium-sized; len: 15; v_gene: TRBV7-9; d_gene: NA; j_gene: TRBJ1-4; CDR3aa: CASSLDPGTNEKLFF; CDR3nt: TGTGCCAGCAGCTTAGACCCGGGAACTAATGAAAAACTGTTTTTT
abundance: NA; len: 15; v_gene: TRBV4-3; d_gene: TRBD1; j_gene: TRBJ1-5; CDR3aa: CASSQETGGGRPQHF; CDR3nt: TGCGCCAGCAGCCAGGAAACAGGGGGCGGCAGACCCCAGCATTTT
abundance: NA; len: 16; v_gene: TRBV7-2; d_gene: TRBD1; j_gene: TRBJ2-2; CDR3aa: CASRLGTGGRTGELFF; CDR3nt: TGTGCCAGCAGACTCGGGACAGGGGGTAGGACCGGGGAGCTGTTTTTT
abundance: NA; len: 15; v_gene: TRBV28; d_gene: NA; j_gene: TRBJ2-7; CDR3aa: CASSLAAGAKYEQYF; CDR3nt: TGTGCCAGCTCCCTGGCGGCGGGGGCGAAGTACGAGCAGTACTTC
abundance: NA; len: 15; v_gene: TRBV19; d_gene: NA; j_gene: TRBJ2-3; CDR3aa: CASSISGRSTDTQYF; CDR3nt: TGTGCCAGTAGTATTAGCGGACGGAGCACAGATACGCAGTATTTT
abundance: NA; len: 12; v_gene: TRBV7-9; d_gene: NA; j_gene: TRBJ2-7; CDR3aa: CASSLAGHEQYF; CDR3nt: TGTGCCAGCAGCTTAGCGGGGCACGAGCAGTACTTC
abundance: NA; len: 16; v_gene: TRBV7-8; d_gene: TRBD1; j_gene: TRBJ2-2; CDR3aa: CASSKGQGAGTGELFF; CDR3nt: TGTGCCAGCAGCAAAGGACAGGGGGCAGGAACCGGGGAGCTGTTTTTT